Below, 12 T cell receptor beta chains from the same sample are listed, as sequenced in a study of identical twins. TCRdb redid the calling of the 5' RACE reads with MiXCR, one entry per CDR3 protein. The table has roughly 1,500,000 distinct CDR3 sequences, under 35% seen once. Sequencing input: cord blood. These receptors all come from a newborn girl in good health.

Worth noting for this clonotype: At one boundary the junction diverges from the germline segment, which might be a read error. The chain links TRBV11-2 to TRBJ1-2; TRBD1 aligns across 7 bases. The CDR3 extends over 14 amino acids. Germline CDR1 is SGHAT and CDR2 is FQNNGV. CDR3 loop: CASSLSGTVYGHTF. CDR3 DNA: TGTGCCAGCAGCTTATCCGGGACAGTCTATGGCCACACCTTC.

The rearrangement uses TRBV5-1 and TRBJ2-3; D uncertain. CDR1 SGHRS and CDR2 YFSETQ come from the germline V gene. V was clipped by 0 bases and J by 0 bases, with 8 bases between them. This CDR3 has 15 residues. CDR3 DNA: TGCGCCAGCAGCTTGGCCTATCCTAGCACAGATACGCAGTATTTT. Amino acids: CASSLAYPSTDTQYF.

The V call is TRBV7-2, the J call TRBJ1-2; no reliable D call. The CDR3 sequence is 13 residues long. Per the germline V gene, CDR1 is SGHTA and CDR2 is FQGNSA. Trimming stripped 1 base from V and 8 bases from J, with 11 bases between. This CDR3 reads CASSLGQAGGYTF. CDR3 DNA sequence: TGTGCCAGCAGCTTAGGGCAGGCGGGGGGCTACACCTTC.

The J gene is TRBJ2-7, the V gene TRBV28, with TRBD2 identical over 9 bases. J was trimmed by 3 bases and V by 11 bases; bases with no gene match: 14. Looked up from germline, CDR1 is MDHEN and CDR2 is SYDVKM. CDR3 length: 15 residues. The CDR3 DNA reads TGTGCCGGCGGTCCCTTAAGCGGGAGGTACTACGAGCAGTACTTC. Translating gives CAGGPLSGRYYEQYF.

This rearrangement joins TRBV20-1 to TRBJ2-5, with D tentatively TRBD2 (5 bases). The CDR3 totals 13 residues. Germline CDR1 is DFQATT and CDR2 is SNEGSKA (reference sequence). V lost 2 bases and J lost 11, with 18 bases in between. The chain's CDR3 is CSARRVASNEQYF. Written as DNA, the CDR3 is TGCAGTGCTAGAAGAGTAGCGAGCAATGAGCAGTACTTC.

This clonotype has only a few counts. This chain links TRBV10-3 with TRBJ2-7, with D unclear. The germline V gene encodes CDR1 ENHRY and CDR2 SYGVKD. The CDR3 covers 14 residues. V lost 4 bases and J 2 bases, leaving 12 bases between the germline ends. The CDR3 spells CAISATWGTYEQYF. DNA for the CDR3: TGTGCCATCAGTGCCACCTGGGGTACCTACGAGCAGTACTTC.

This clonotype has a handful of counts. The chain couples TRBV9 to TRBJ1-2, with D maybe TRBD1 (5 bases). Germline V lookup: CDR1 SGDLS, CDR2 YYNGEE. V was pared by 0 bases and J by 3 bases, with 12 bases between. The CDR3 totals 15 residues. As DNA, the CDR3 is TGTGCCAGCAGCGTAGTCCCCGGGGGGGACTATGGCTACACCTTC. As protein: CASSVVPGGDYGYTF.

This clonotype was observed a few times. The chain uses TRBV12-3 or TRBV12-4 and TRBJ1-5; 7 bases map to TRBD1. Trimming took 5 bases from V and 6 from J; bases not matched to a gene: 10. This CDR3 is 15 amino acids long. The DNA for the CDR3 is TGTGCCAGCAGTAAGACAGGGAGGAGGAGTCAGCCCCAGCATTTT. This encodes CASSKTGRRSQPQHF.

This chain connects TRBV28 to TRBJ2-3; 10 bases align to TRBD2. V trimming: 4 bases; J trimming: 1 base; junction bases outside the gene matches: 8. Germline assignment: CDR1 MDHEN and CDR2 SYDVKM. The CDR3 runs to 17 residues. The CDR3 here is CASSSLAGQGGTDTQYF. The DNA of the CDR3 is TGTGCCAGCAGTTCACTAGCGGGGCAGGGGGGCACAGATACGCAGTATTTT.

The chain recombines TRBV24-1 with TRBJ2-3; 10 bases agree with TRBD1. The germline gives CDR1 KGHDR, CDR2 SFDVKD. Trimming cost V 4 bases and J 2 bases; bases outside gene matches: 8. The CDR3 spans 17 residues. The CDR3 DNA reads as TGTGCCACCAGTGACGCCGGGACAGGGGTTATCACAGATACGCAGTATTTT. This codes for CATSDAGTGVITDTQYF.

The CDR3: CASSLPWTGYEQYF. Written as DNA, the CDR3 is TGTGCCAGCAGTTTACCCTGGACAGGCTACGAGCAGTACTTC. The V gene is TRBV28, the J gene TRBJ2-7, with TRBD1 matching 7 bases. The V gene's germline CDR1 is MDHEN and CDR2 SYDVKM. The CDR3 covers 14 residues. After removal of 2 bases from V and 3 bases from J, the junction contained 4 bases not matched to a gene.

The chain employs TRBV6-2 or TRBV6-3 and TRBJ2-2; D is tentatively TRBD1 or TRBD2 (6 bases each). V was cut by 6 bases and J by 5 bases, with 13 bases left in between. CDR3 length: 14 residues. The germline CDR1 and CDR2 sequences are MNHEY and SVGEGT. In DNA form, the CDR3 reads TGTGCCAGCAGCATTCTAGGGGGGACCGGGGAGCTGTTTTTT. Residues: CASSILGGTGELFF.